These T cell receptor beta chains were read from a single sample in a study of T cell responses to AZD1222 COVID-19 vaccine. Clones were sequenced by immunoSEQ multiplex PCR, and TCRdb holds only the in-frame ones, with some missing. In the table there are approximately 130,000 clones, around 90% of which are singletons. The source was peripheral blood, collected 28 days after the second dose of the MenACWY control vaccine. The receptors here all came from an adult who received the MenACWY meningococcal vaccine as a control. Both conserved end residues are part of each CDR3. D genes are given only for firm matches.

V gene: TRBV9; J gene: TRBJ2-3; D gene: TRBD2; CDR3 protein: CASSGNSGKSDTQYF; CDR3 DNA: TGTGCCAGCAGCGGGAATAGCGGGAAGTCAGATACGCAGTATTTT
V gene: TRBV6-5; J gene: TRBJ1-2; D gene: TRBD1; CDR3 protein: CASSLQGDYGYTF; CDR3 DNA: TGTGCCAGCAGTCTACAGGGGGATTATGGCTACACCTTC
V gene: TRBV4-1; J gene: TRBJ2-7; D gene: -; CDR3 protein: CASSQPTTRTSYEQYF; CDR3 DNA: TGCGCCAGCAGCCAACCTACTACCCGGACCTCCTACGAGCAGTACTTC
V gene: TRBV18; J gene: TRBJ1-5; D gene: TRBD1; CDR3 protein: CASSPRGGQGAVQPQHF; CDR3 DNA: TGTGCCAGCTCACCTCGTGGTGGACAGGGGGCTGTTCAGCCCCAGCATTTT
V gene: TRBV5-5; J gene: TRBJ2-4; D gene: TRBD2; CDR3 protein: CASSLSSGAIQYF; CDR3 DNA: TGTGCCAGCAGCTTGAGTAGCGGGGCCATTCAGTACTTC
V gene: TRBV7-8; J gene: TRBJ2-5; D gene: -; CDR3 protein: CASSPEKTQYF; CDR3 DNA: TGTGCCAGCAGCCCAGAAAAGACCCAGTACTTC
V gene: TRBV20-1; J gene: TRBJ1-4; D gene: -; CDR3 protein: CSAPRGEKLFF; CDR3 DNA: TGCAGTGCTCCCCGAGGGGAAAAACTGTTTTTT
V gene: TRBV5-6; J gene: TRBJ1-4; D gene: -; CDR3 protein: CASSLVGGKLFF; CDR3 DNA: TGTGCCAGCAGCTTGGTAGGGGGGAAACTGTTTTTT
V gene: TRBV28; J gene: TRBJ1-5; D gene: -; CDR3 protein: CASTRGRGQPQHF; CDR3 DNA: TGTGCCAGCACGAGGGGTAGGGGTCAGCCCCAGCATTTT
V gene: TRBV7-2; J gene: TRBJ1-6; D gene: -; CDR3 protein: CASSLTASRGSYNSPLHF; CDR3 DNA: TGTGCCAGCAGCTTGACAGCCTCAAGGGGCTCCTATAATTCACCCCTCCACTTT
V gene: TRBV11-1; J gene: TRBJ2-1; D gene: -; CDR3 protein: CASTGGIYNEQFF; CDR3 DNA: TGTGCCAGCACCGGGGGAATCTACAATGAGCAGTTCTTC
V gene: TRBV19; J gene: TRBJ1-1; D gene: -; CDR3 protein: CASSIGQNTEAFF; CDR3 DNA: TGTGCCAGTAGTATTGGGCAGAACACTGAAGCTTTCTTT
V gene: TRBV15; J gene: TRBJ2-2; D gene: TRBD1; CDR3 protein: CATSSPQGAQPTGELFF; CDR3 DNA: TGTGCCACCAGCAGCCCCCAGGGGGCCCAACCCACCGGGGAGCTGTTTTTT
V gene: TRBV3-1/TRBV3-2; J gene: TRBJ2-3; D gene: TRBD1; CDR3 protein: CASSLGTGLGTDTQYF; CDR3 DNA: TGTGCCAGCAGCCTTGGGACAGGGCTTGGCACAGATACGCAGTATTTT
V gene: TRBV2; J gene: TRBJ1-1; D gene: TRBD1; CDR3 protein: CASRSGTGLVAFF; CDR3 DNA: TGTGCCAGCAGATCCGGGACAGGGCTCGTAGCTTTCTTT